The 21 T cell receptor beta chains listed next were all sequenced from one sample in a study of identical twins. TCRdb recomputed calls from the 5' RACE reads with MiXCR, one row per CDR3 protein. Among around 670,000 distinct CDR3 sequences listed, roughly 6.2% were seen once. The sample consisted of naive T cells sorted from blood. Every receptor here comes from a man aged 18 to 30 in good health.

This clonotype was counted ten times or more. The CDR3 coding sequence is TGCAGCGTTGACCTTGGAGGGCGAAACTATGGCTACACCTTC. It specifies CSVDLGGRNYGYTF. The V gene is TRBV29-1, the J gene TRBJ1-2, with D unclear. Germline V gene sequence: CDR1 SQVTM, CDR2 ANQGSEA. The germline V and J ends were trimmed by 3 bases and 2 bases, with 13 bases remaining between them. The CDR3 covers 14 residues.

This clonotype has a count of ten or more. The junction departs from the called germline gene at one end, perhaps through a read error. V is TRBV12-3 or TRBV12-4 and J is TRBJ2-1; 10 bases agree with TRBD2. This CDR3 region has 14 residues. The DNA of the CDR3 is TGTGCCAGCAGTCTAGCGGGGGCCGACAATGAGCAGTTCTTC. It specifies CASSLAGADNEQFF.

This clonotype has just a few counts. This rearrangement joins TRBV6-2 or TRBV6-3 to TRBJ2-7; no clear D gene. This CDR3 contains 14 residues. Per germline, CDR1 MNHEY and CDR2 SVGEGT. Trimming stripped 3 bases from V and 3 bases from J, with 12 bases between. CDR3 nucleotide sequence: TGTGCCAGCAGTTATAGGCCGGGTTACTACGAGCAGTACTTC. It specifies CASSYRPGYYEQYF.

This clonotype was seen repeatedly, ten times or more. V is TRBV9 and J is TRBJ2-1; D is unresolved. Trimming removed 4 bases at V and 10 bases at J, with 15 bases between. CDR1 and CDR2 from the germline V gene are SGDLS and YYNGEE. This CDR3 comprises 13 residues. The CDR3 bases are TGTGCCAGCAGCCCCGCGGACCGGAACGAGCAGTTCTTC. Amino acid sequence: CASSPADRNEQFF.

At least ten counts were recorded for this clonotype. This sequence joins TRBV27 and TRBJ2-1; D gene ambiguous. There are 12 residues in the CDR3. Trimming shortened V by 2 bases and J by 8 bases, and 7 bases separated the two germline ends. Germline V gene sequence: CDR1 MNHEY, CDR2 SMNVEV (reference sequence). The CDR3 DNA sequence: TGTGCCAGCAGTTTAACAAGGGATGAGCAGTTCTTC. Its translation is CASSLTRDEQFF.

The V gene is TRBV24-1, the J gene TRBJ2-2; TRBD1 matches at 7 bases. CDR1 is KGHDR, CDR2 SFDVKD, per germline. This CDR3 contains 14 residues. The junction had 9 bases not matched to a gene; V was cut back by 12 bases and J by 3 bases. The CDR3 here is CAVSPDRDTGELFF. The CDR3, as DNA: TGTGCCGTGTCCCCAGACAGGGACACCGGGGAGCTGTTTTTT.

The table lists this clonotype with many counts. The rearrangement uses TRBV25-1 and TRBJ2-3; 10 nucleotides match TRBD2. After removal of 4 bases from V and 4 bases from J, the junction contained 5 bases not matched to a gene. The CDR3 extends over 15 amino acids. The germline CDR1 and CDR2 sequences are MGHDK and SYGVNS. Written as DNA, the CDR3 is TGTGCCAGCAGTGGGGGGACTAGCGTTGCAGATACGCAGTATTTT. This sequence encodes CASSGGTSVADTQYF.

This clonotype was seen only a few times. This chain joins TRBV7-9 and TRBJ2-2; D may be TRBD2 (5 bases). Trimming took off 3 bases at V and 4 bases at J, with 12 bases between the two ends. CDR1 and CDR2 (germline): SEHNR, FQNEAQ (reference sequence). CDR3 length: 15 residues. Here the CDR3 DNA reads TGTGCCAGCAGCTTCGGCGGGCTACCCACCGGGGAGCTGTTTTTT. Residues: CASSFGGLPTGELFF.

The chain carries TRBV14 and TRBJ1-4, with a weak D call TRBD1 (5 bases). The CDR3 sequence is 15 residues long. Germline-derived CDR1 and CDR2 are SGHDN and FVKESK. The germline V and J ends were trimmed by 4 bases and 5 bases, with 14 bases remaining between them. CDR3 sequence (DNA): TGTGCCAGCAGCCGATACGGGACGACGAATGAAAAACTGTTTTTT. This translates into CASSRYGTTNEKLFF.

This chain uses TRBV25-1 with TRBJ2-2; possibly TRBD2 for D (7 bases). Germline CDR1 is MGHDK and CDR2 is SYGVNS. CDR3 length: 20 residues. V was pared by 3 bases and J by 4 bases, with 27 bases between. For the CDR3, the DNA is TGTGCCAGCAGTGATAGCCCGGGGGCGGGAGCGGATTCTCGCACCGGGGAGCTGTTTTTT. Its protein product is CASSDSPGAGADSRTGELFF. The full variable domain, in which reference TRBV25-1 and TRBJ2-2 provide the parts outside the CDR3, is EADIYQTPRYLVIGTGKKITLECSQTMGHDKMYWYQQDPGMELHLIHYSYGVNSTEKGDLSSESTVSRIRTEHFPLTLESARPSHTSQYLCASSDSPGAGADSRTGELFFGEGSRLTVL.

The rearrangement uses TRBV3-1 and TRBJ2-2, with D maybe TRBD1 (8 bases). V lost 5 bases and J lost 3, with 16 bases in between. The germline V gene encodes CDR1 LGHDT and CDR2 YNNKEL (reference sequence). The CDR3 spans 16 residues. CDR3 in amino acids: CASSGITGGDTGELFF. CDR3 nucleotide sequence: TGTGCCAGCAGCGGAATTACAGGGGGGGACACCGGGGAGCTGTTTTTT.

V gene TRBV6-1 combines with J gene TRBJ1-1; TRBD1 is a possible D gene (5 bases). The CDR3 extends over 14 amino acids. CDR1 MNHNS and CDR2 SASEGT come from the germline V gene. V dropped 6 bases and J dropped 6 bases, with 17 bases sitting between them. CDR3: CASRPSGFYSEAFF. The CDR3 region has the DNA TGTGCCAGCAGGCCATCAGGGTTTTACTCTGAAGCTTTCTTT.

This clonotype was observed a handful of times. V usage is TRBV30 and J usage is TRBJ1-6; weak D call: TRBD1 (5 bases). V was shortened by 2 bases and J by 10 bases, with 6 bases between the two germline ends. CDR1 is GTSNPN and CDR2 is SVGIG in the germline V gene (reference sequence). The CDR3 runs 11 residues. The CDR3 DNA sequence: TGTGCCTGGAGTCGGGGCTCACCCCTCCACTTT. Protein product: CAWSRGSPLHF.

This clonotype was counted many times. The CDR3 region is CASSPGGQGLGKLFF. The CDR3 coding sequence is TGTGCCAGCAGTCCGGGGGGACAGGGGCTAGGAAAACTGTTTTTT. The V call is TRBV12-3 or TRBV12-4, the J call TRBJ1-4; 10 bases align to TRBD1. Trimming at V came to 5 bases and at J to 10 bases, leaving 10 bases not matched to a gene. The CDR3 length is 15 residues.

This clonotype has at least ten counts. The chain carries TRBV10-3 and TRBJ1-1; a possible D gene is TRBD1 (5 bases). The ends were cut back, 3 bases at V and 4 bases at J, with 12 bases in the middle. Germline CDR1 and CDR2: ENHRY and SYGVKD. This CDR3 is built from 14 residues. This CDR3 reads CAISESSGSTEAFF. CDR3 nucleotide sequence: TGTGCCATCAGTGAATCGTCAGGGAGCACTGAAGCTTTCTTT.

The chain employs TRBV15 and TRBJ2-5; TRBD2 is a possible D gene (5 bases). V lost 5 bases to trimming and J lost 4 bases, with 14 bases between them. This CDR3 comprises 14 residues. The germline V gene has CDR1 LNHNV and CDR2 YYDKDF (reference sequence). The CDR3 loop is CATSPRARTETQYF. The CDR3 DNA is TGTGCCACCAGCCCGAGGGCCCGGACAGAGACCCAGTACTTC.

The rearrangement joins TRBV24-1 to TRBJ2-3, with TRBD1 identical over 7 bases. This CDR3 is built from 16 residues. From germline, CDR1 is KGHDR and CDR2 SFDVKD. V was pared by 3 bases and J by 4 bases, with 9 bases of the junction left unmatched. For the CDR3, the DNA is TGTGCCACCAGTGATCCCCCGACAGGGAAGGCAGATACGCAGTATTTT. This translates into CATSDPPTGKADTQYF.

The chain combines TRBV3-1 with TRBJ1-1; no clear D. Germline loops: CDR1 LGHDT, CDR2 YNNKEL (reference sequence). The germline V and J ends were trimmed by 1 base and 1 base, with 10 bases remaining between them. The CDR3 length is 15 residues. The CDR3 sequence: CASSQGGEGNTEAFF. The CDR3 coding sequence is TGTGCCAGCAGCCAAGGTGGGGAGGGGAACACTGAAGCTTTCTTT. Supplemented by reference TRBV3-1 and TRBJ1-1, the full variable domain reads DTAVSQTPKYLVTQMGNDKSIKCEQNLGHDTMYWYKQDSKKFLKIMFSYNNKELIINETVPNRFSPKSPDKAHLNLHINSLELGDSAVYFCASSQGGEGNTEAFFGQGTRLTVV.

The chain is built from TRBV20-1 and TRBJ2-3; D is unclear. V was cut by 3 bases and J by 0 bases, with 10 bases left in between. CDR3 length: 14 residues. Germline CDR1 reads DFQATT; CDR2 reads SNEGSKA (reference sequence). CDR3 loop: CSARPGSSTDTQYF. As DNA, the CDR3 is TGCAGTGCTAGGCCCGGCTCTAGCACAGATACGCAGTATTTT.

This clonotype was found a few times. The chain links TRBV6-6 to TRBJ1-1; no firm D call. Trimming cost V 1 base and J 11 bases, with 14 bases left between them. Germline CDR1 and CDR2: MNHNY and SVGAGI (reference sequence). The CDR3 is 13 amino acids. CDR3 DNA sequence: TGTGCCAGCAGTTACTTGGAGACCGGAGCCGCTTTCTTT. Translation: CASSYLETGAAFF.

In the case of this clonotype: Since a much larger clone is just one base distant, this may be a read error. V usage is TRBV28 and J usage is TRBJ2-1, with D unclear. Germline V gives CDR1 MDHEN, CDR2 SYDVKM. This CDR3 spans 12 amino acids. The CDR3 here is CASTDNYSEQFF. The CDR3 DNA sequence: TGTGCCTCGACCGACAACTACAGTGAGCAGTTCTTC.